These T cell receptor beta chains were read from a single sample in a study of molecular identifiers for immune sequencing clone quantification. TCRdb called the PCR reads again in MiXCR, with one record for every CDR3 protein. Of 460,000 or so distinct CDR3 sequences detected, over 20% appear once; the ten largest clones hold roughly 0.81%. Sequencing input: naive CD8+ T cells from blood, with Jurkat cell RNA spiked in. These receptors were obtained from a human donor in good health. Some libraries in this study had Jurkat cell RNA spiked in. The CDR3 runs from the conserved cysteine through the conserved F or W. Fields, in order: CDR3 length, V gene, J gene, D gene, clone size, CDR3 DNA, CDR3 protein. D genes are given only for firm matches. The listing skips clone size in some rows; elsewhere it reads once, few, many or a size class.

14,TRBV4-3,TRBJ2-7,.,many,TGCGCCAGCAGCGTCCGGGACCCCTCCTACGAGCAGTACTTC,CASSVRDPSYEQYF
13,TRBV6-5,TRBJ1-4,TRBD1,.,TGTGCCAGCAGTTACGGGACAGCCGAAAAACTGTTTTTT,CASSYGTAEKLFF
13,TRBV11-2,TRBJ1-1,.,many,TGTGCCAGCAGTTTATCCCCTAACACTGAAGCTTTCTTT,CASSLSPNTEAFF
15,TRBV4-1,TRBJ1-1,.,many,TGCGCCAGCACCCAAACCGGCGGACAGAACACTGAAGCTTTCTTT,CASTQTGGQNTEAFF
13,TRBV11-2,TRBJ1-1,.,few,TGTGCCAGCAGCTTAGAAGCAGGCACTGAAGCTTTCTTT,CASSLEAGTEAFF
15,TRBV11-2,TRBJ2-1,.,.,TGTGCCAGCAGCTTAACGGGGACTCAATACAATGAGCAGTTCTTC,CASSLTGTQYNEQFF
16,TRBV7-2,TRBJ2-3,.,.,TGTGCCAGCAGCTCCTATCTAGCGTATAGCACAGATACGCAGTATTTT,CASSSYLAYSTDTQYF
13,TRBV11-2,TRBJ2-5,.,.,TGTGCCAGCAGCCAATCCCCGGCAGAGGCCCAGTACTTC,CASSQSPAEAQYF
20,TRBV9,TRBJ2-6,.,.,TGTGCCAGCAGCGTACCCGGCCGGGGGACGGCCTTAAGGGGGGCCAACGTCCTGACTTTC,CASSVPGRGTALRGANVLTF
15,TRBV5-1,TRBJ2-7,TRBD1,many,TGCGCCAGCAGCTTGTTGGACAGGGGAAGCAACGAGCAGTACTTC,CASSLLDRGSNEQYF
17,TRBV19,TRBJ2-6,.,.,TGTGCCAGTAATGGCTGGGGGGGCAGCTCTGGGGCCAACGTCCCGACTTTC,CASNGWGGSSGANVPTF
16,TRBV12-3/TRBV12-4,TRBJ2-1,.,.,TGTGCCAGCAGTGCGTCCTGGAGGGGGGCTCACAATGAGCAGTTCTTC,CASSASWRGAHNEQFF